This T cell receptor (beta chain) comes out of a study of T cell clusters in autoimmune cytopenias. CDR3 length equals 16 residues. Germline assignment: CDR1 SGHRS and CDR2 YFSETQ. On this clonotype: Its antigen remains unknown.

Each sample's input was roughly 270 ng genomic DNA, 38,000 or so genome equivalents. TRB rearrangements were amplified by touch-down multiplex PCR with mixed TRB-A/B primers. From its re-call of the multiplex PCR reads, TCRdb lists each CDR3 protein once, without DNA. This table holds approximately 6,000 distinct CDR3 sequences. Overall study findings and caveats: TRB repertoire shifts in secondary cytopenia and chronic lymphocytic leukemia mostly reflected lymphoma, not autoimmunity.

This chain joins TRBV5-1 and TRBJ2-3. Sample: peripheral blood. This receptor was identified in a human donor with an autoimmune cytopenia or autoimmune hepatitis (not recorded which). The CDR3 protein is CASSLGGRPSTDTQYF.